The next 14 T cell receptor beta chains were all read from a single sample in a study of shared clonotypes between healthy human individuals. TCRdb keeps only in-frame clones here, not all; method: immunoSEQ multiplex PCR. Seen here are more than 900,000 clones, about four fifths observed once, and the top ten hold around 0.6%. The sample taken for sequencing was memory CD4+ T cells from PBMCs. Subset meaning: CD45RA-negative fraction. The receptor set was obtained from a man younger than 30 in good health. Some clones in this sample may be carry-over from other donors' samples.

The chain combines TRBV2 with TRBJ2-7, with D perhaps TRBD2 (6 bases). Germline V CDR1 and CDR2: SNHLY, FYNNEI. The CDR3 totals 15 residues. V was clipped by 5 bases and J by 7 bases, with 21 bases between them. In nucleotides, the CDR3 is TGTGCCAGCAGTTCAACAGGCCCCTCTGCGGGGGAGCAGTACTTC. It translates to CASSSTGPSAGEQYF.

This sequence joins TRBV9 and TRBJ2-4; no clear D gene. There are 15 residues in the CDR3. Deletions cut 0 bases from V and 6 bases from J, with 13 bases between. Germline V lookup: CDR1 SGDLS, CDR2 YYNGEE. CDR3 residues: CASSVGSLPTNIQYF. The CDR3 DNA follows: TGTGCCAGCAGCGTAGGTAGCCTCCCGACAAACATTCAGTACTTC.

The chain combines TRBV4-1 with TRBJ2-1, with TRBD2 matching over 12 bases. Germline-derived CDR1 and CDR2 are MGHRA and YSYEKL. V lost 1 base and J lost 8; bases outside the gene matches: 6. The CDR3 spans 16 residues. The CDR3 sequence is CASSQATSGRGDEQFF. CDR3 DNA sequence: TGCGCCAGCAGCCAAGCGACTAGCGGGAGAGGCGATGAGCAGTTCTTC.

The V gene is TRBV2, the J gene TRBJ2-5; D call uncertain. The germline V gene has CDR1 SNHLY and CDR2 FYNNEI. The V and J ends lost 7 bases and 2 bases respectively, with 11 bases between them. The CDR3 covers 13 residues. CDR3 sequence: CASTRMGQETQYF. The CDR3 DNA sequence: TGTGCCAGCACCAGGATGGGTCAAGAGACCCAGTACTTC.

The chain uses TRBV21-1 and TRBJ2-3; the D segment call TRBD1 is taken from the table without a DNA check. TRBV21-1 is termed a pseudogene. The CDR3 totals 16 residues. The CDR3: CASSDQGAIITDTQYF. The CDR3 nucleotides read TGTGCCAGCAGCGACCAGGGGGCCATTATCACAGATACGCAGTATTTT.

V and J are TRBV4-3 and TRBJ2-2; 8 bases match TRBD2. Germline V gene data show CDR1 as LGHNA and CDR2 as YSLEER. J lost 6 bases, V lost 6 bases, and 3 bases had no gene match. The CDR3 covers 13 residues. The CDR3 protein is CASRTGGAGELFF. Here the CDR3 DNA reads TGCGCCAGCAGAACGGGGGGGGCCGGGGAGCTGTTTTTT.

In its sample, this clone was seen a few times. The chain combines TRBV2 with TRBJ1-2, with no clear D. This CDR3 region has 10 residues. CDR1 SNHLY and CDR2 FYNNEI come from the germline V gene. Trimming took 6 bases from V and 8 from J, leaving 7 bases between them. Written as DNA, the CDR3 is TGTGCCAGCAGAACCTGGGGCTACACCTTC. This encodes CASRTWGYTF.

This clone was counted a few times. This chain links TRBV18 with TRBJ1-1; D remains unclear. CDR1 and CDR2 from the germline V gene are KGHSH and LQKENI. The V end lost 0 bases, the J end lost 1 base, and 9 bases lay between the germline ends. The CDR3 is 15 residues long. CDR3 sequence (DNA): TGTGCCAGCTCACCACCGAGCCAGCAGAACACTGAAGCTTTCTTT. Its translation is CASSPPSQQNTEAFF.

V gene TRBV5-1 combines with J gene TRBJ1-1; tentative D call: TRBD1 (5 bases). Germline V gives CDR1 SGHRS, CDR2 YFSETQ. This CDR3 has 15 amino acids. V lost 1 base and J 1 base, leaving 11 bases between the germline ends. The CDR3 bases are TGCGCCAGCAGCTTGATGGGGGAGACGAACACTGAAGCTTTCTTT. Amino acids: CASSLMGETNTEAFF.

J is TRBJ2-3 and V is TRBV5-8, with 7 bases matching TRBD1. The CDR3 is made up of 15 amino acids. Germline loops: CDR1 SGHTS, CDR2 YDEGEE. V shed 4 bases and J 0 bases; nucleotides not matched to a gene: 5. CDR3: CASSKKGASTDTQYF. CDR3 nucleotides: TGTGCCAGCAGCAAAAAGGGGGCTAGCACAGATACGCAGTATTTT.

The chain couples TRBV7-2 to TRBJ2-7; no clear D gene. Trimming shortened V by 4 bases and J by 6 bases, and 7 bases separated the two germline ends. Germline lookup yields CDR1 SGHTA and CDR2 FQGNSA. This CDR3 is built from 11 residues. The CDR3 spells CASSSVSEQYF. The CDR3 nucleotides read TGTGCCAGCAGCTCTGTTAGCGAGCAGTACTTC.

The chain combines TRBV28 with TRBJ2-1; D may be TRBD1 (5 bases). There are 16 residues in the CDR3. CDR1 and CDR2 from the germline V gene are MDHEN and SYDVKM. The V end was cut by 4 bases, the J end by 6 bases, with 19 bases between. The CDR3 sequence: CASSSTGRWGSNEQFF. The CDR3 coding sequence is TGTGCCAGCAGTTCAACGGGCCGTTGGGGCTCCAATGAGCAGTTCTTC.

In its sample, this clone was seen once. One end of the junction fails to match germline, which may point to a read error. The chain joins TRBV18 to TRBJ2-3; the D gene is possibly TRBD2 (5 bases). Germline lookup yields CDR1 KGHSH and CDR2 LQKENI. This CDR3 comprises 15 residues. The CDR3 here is CAISPRGPSTDTQYF. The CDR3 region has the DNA TGTGCCATCTCACCCCGGGGTCCCAGCACAGATACGCAGTATTTT.

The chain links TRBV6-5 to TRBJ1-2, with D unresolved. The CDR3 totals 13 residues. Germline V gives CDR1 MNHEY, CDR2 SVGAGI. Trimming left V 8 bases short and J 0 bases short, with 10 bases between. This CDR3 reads CASRPSANYGYTF. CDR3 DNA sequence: TGTGCCAGCCGACCTTCAGCTAACTATGGCTACACCTTC.